The rows below give T cell receptor beta chains drawn from one sample of a study of blood T cell repertoires in COVID-19. Only in-frame clones appear in the TCRdb table, and some are missing; sequencing was by immunoSEQ multiplex PCR. Seen here are 300,000 to 400,000 clones, about 86% observed once, and the top ten hold around 7.4%. The source material was peripheral blood. These TCRs come from a woman aged 60-75 years with COVID-19, enrolled during active disease. The CDR3 runs from the conserved cysteine through the conserved F or W. D genes are given only for firm matches. Expanded clones are given a class, and other clones once, few, many or no size at all.

j_call v_call clone_size d_call cdr3_nt cdr3_aa
TRBJ1-2 TRBV10-2 . TRBD1 TGCGCCAGCAGGAAACAGGGGCCTGGCTACACCTTC CASRKQGPGYTF
TRBJ1-2 TRBV5-1 . . TGCGCCAGCAGCCCGAGTAAGACAGCTACCCCTGGGGGCGGCTACACCTTC CASSPSKTATPGGGYTF
TRBJ1-2 TRBV6-5 . . TGTGCCAGCAGTTACGCGGAGGGGAGGAGCTACACCTTC CASSYAEGRSYTF
TRBJ2-1 TRBV11-3 . TRBD2 TGTGCCAGCAGCCTAGCGGGGGGGCAGTACGATGAGCAGTTCTTC CASSLAGGQYDEQFF
TRBJ1-1 TRBV5-1 . TRBD1 TGCGCCAGCAGAGAGGGGGCTTTGAACACTGAAGCTTTCTTT CASREGALNTEAFF
TRBJ2-3 TRBV7-3 . TRBD2 TGTGCCAGCAGCCTCCGGGGGGGTTGGAGCACAGATACGCAGTATTTT CASSLRGGWSTDTQYF
TRBJ1-3 TRBV2 . TRBD1 TGTGCCAGCAGTGAATTCCTGACACTGACAGGGCCAGTCTCTGGAAACACCATATATTTT CASSEFLTLTGPVSGNTIYF
TRBJ2-2 TRBV7-2 . . TGTGCCAGCAGCTTAGAATTCAGGAACACCGGGGAGCTGTTTTTT CASSLEFRNTGELFF
TRBJ2-1 TRBV4-1 . TRBD2 TGCGCCAGCAGCCAAGGCTTAGCGGGGAAGTATGGTGAGCAGTTCTTC CASSQGLAGKYGEQFF
TRBJ2-7 TRBV5-1 few TRBD1 TGCGCCAGCAGTCTCCGGGGACAGGGAACCTACGAGCAGTACTTC CASSLRGQGTYEQYF
TRBJ1-1 TRBV14 . . TGTGCCAGCAGCCAATCCCGGGGCACTGAAGCTTTCTTT CASSQSRGTEAFF
TRBJ1-2 TRBV11-3 . TRBD1 TGTGCCAGCAGCCAAAGACAGGGAGCTAACTATGGCTACACCTTC CASSQRQGANYGYTF
TRBJ1-1 TRBV9 . TRBD1 TGTGCCAGCAGCAAGCAGGCAGGGGGCACTGAAGCTTTCTTT CASSKQAGGTEAFF
TRBJ1-1 TRBV5-1 . . TGCGCCAGCAGCCCGGGAGGACAGAGAAACACTGAAGCTTTCTTT CASSPGGQRNTEAFF
TRBJ2-3 TRBV2 once TRBD1 TGTGCCAGCGCGAATCCGGGACAGTTCCTCGCAGATACGCAGTATTTT CASANPGQFLADTQYF
TRBJ2-4 TRBV6-5 . . TGTGCCAGCAGTTACGGTCCGGGGGACATTCAGTACTTC CASSYGPGDIQYF
TRBJ2-1 TRBV7-2 . TRBD2 TGTGCCAGCAGCTTAGCCCCGGCCACTAGCGGGGTAAACAATGAGCAGTTCTTC CASSLAPATSGVNNEQFF
TRBJ1-6 TRBV7-3 few . TGTGCCAGCAGCCTCACCTCCGGGTCACCCCTCCACTTT CASSLTSGSPLHF
TRBJ1-2 TRBV29-1 few . TGCAGCGTTGAAATAGAATCTAACTATGGCTACACCTTC CSVEIESNYGYTF
TRBJ2-7 TRBV3-1/TRBV3-2 . . TGTGCCAGCAGCTCAATAACAGGTGACCGCTCCTACGAGCAGTACTTC CASSSITGDRSYEQYF
TRBJ2-1 TRBV18 . TRBD1 TGTGCCAGCTCACCACCGGGACAGGGGTCCTACCCCTACAATGAGCAGTTCTTC CASSPPGQGSYPYNEQFF
TRBJ2-7 TRBV9 . . TGTGCCAGCAGCCGGCGGTTCGACGAGCAGTACTTC CASSRRFDEQYF
TRBJ1-2 TRBV9 . . TGTGCCAGCAGCGTAGGGTCCGGGAGTTATGGCTACACCTTC CASSVGSGSYGYTF
TRBJ2-7 TRBV5-1 . TRBD1 TGCGCCAGCAGCCCTAGGGCCGCCGGGACAGGGGGAACCTACGAGCAGTACTTC CASSPRAAGTGGTYEQYF
TRBJ2-7 TRBV7-9 . TRBD1 TGTGCCAGCAGCCCCCGGGGACAGGGGGTCAACGAGCAGTACTTC CASSPRGQGVNEQYF
TRBJ1-1 TRBV11-3 . . TGTGCCAGCAGCTTCCTCCGCACTGAAGCTTTCTTT CASSFLRTEAFF
TRBJ1-5 TRBV13 once . TGTGCCAGCAGCGCGACACCGAATCAGCCCCAGCATTTT CASSATPNQPQHF
TRBJ1-1 TRBV6-4 . . TGTGCCAGCAGTGTTACAGGGACCACTGAAGCTTTCTTT CASSVTGTTEAFF
TRBJ1-6 TRBV11-2 once TRBD1 TGTGCCAGCAGCTGGAGCGGACAGGGGCTTATCAGTTCACCCCTCCACTTT CASSWSGQGLISSPLHF
TRBJ1-1 TRBV30 . . TGTGCCTGGAGAAGGGGCTCAACTGAAGCTTTCTTT CAWRRGSTEAFF
TRBJ1-1 TRBV6-5 . . TGTGCCAGCAAGGGCAGGGCGGATATTGACACTGAAGCTTTCTTT CASKGRADIDTEAFF
TRBJ1-6 TRBV23-1 . TRBD1 TGCGCCAGCAGTCACACCTTCCGGGGACAGGATAATTCACCCCTCCACTTT CASSHTFRGQDNSPLHF
TRBJ1-6 TRBV27 once TRBD1 TGTACCAGCAGTTTCCTGACAGGGGGCGGTTCACCCCTCCACTTT CTSSFLTGGGSPLHF
TRBJ2-1 TRBV19 . TRBD1 TGTGCCAGTAGTATAGGACAGGGGTCTTGGAATGAGCAGTTCTTC CASSIGQGSWNEQFF
TRBJ1-2 TRBV3-1/TRBV3-2 once . TGTGCCAGCAGCCTCCGGGAAATTAACTATGGCTACACCTTC CASSLREINYGYTF
TRBJ2-1 TRBV5-4 . . TGTGCCAGCAGCTCATCCGCGTTATACAATGAGCAGTTCTTC CASSSSALYNEQFF
TRBJ1-2 TRBV7-6 . TRBD1 TGTGCCAGCAGCCCGGGACAGGGTTTTGGAGGCTACACCTTC CASSPGQGFGGYTF
TRBJ2-5 TRBV15 . . TGTGCCACCAGCACCCTCACCTGGGACTCCGAAGAGACCCAGTACTTC CATSTLTWDSEETQYF
TRBJ2-2 TRBV5-1 few . TGCGCCAGCAATTGGGGGGACACCGGGGAGCTGTTTTTT CASNWGDTGELFF
TRBJ2-5 TRBV10-2 . . TGCGCCAGCCGTACAGGGTTGTCGACGGAGACCCAGTACTTC CASRTGLSTETQYF